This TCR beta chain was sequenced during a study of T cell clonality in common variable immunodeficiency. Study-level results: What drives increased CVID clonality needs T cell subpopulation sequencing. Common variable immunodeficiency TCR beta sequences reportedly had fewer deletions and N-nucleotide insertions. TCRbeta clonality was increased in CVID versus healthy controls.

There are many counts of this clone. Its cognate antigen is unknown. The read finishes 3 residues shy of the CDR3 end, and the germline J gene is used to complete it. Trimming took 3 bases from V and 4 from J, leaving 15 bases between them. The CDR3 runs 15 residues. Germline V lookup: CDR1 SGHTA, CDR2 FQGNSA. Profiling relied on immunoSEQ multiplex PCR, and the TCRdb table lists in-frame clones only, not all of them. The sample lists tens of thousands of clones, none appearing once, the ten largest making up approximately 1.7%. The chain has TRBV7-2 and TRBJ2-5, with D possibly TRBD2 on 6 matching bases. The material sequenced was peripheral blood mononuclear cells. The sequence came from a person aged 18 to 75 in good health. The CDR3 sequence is CASSFPTGGVETQYF. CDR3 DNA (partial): TGTGCCAGCAGCTTTCCCACGGGCGGGGTAGAGACC.